Sequencing of this T cell receptor beta chain was carried out in a study of blood T cell repertoires in COVID-19. Overall study context: Researchers got acute and convalescent COVID-19 samples from the United States, Italy and Spain.

Authors' processing steps: Reference gene primer amplification in the assay estimated nucleated cell counts. The table came from immunoSEQ multiplex PCR; TCRdb's copy has only in-frame clones and leaves some out. From that table come the V and J calls and clone size; the DNA was used to work out D and trimming. The table has 200,000 or so clones, 65% to 90% seen once. V shed 5 bases and J 3 bases; nucleotides not matched to a gene: 3. CDR1 and CDR2 (germline): MNHEY, SVGAGI. The CDR3 extends over 15 amino acids. The V call is TRBV6-5, the J call TRBJ1-6; 8 bases match TRBD1. The source material was peripheral blood. The sequence was collected from a man between 35 and 55 years old who had recovered from COVID-19. The CDR3 reads CASSPDRDYNSPLHF. CDR3 in DNA: TGTGCCAGCAGTCCGGACAGGGACTATAATTCACCCCTCCACTTT.